These 32 T cell receptor beta chains were all obtained from the same sample, sequenced in a study of T cells after yellow fever vaccination. TCRdb reprocessed the 5' RACE reads via MiXCR and lists one record per CDR3 protein. The profile shows about 360,000 distinct CDR3 sequences, about 6.2% of them singletons. The sample consisted of PBMCs, taken 5 days after the yellow fever booster vaccination. The receptors were gathered from a young man who received the YFV17D yellow fever vaccine.

The rearrangement uses TRBV19 and TRBJ2-4, with 11 bases matching TRBD1. Trimming took 4 bases from V and 9 from J; bases not matched to a gene: 11. CDR1 is LNHDA, CDR2 SQIVND, per germline (reference sequence). CDR3 length: 16 amino acids. The CDR3 sequence is CASSTRDRGFWGIQYF. The CDR3 DNA follows: TGTGCCAGTAGTACCCGGGACAGGGGGTTCTGGGGCATTCAGTACTTC.

The V call is TRBV7-2, the J call TRBJ2-7, with TRBD2 matching over 7 bases. Losses at the gene ends were 4 bases for V and 10 bases for J; bases not matched to a gene: 4. This CDR3 has 11 amino acids. Germline CDR1 SGHTA, CDR2 FQGNSA. As DNA, the CDR3 is TGTGCCAGCAGCTCGAGCGGGGCTCAGTACTTC. As protein: CASSSSGAQYF.

This clonotype has ten or more counts. The chain employs TRBV7-6 and TRBJ2-3, with TRBD1 identical over 12 bases. The CDR3 is 15 amino acids. Trimming removed 3 bases from V and 2 bases from J; junction bases left unmatched: 0. The V gene's germline CDR1 is SGHVS and CDR2 FNYEAQ. As DNA, the CDR3 is TGTGCCAGCAGCTTGGGACAGGGGGCCACAGATACGCAGTATTTT. Its protein is CASSLGQGATDTQYF.

This clonotype occurred a few times. This chain joins TRBV12-3 or TRBV12-4 and TRBJ2-6; perhaps TRBD2 as D (6 bases). V dropped 5 bases and J dropped 4 bases, with 15 bases sitting between them. CDR3 length: 16 residues. The CDR3, as DNA: TGTGCCAGCAGTCCAGTCGGAGGGACGGGGGCCAACGTCCTGACTTTC. Amino acids: CASSPVGGTGANVLTF.

The rearrangement joins TRBV7-2 to TRBJ2-4; TRBD2 matches 10 bases. The CDR3 runs to 15 residues. In germline, CDR1 is SGHTA, CDR2 FQGNSA. Trimming took 6 bases from V and 4 from J; bases not matched to a gene: 6. The CDR3 bases are TGTGCCAGCAGAGGACTAGCGGAGCCTAAAAACATTCAGTACTTC. It is translated as CASRGLAEPKNIQYF.

This clonotype appeared many times. The chain couples TRBV29-1 to TRBJ2-3; 7 bases map to TRBD2. The germline CDR1 and CDR2 sequences are SQVTM and ANQGSEA. With 7 bases clipped from V and 4 bases from J, the junction kept 14 bases outside the gene matches. The CDR3 runs 15 residues. CDR3 protein: CSAGGTATGPDTQYF. CDR3 DNA sequence: TGCAGCGCCGGGGGGACCGCGACCGGCCCAGATACGCAGTATTTT.

The gene calls are TRBV20-1 and TRBJ2-1; D uncertain. Germline V gene sequence: CDR1 DFQATT, CDR2 SNEGSKA (reference sequence). V lost 6 bases, J lost 5 bases, and 5 bases lay in between. The CDR3 is 10 residues long. In DNA, the CDR3 is TGCAGTGCCCTGGACAATGAGCAGTTCTTC. Translated: CSALDNEQFF.

The chain has TRBV20-1 and TRBJ2-1, with 9 bases that match TRBD2. Losses at the gene ends were 1 base for V and 8 bases for J; bases not matched to a gene: 6. This CDR3 has 14 residues. CDR1 DFQATT and CDR2 SNEGSKA come from the germline V gene (reference sequence). Written as DNA, the CDR3 is TGCAGTGCTAGAGGTAGCGGGAGAATCTATGAGCAGTTCTTC. The encoded protein is CSARGSGRIYEQFF.

The CDR3 DNA reads as TGTGCCAGCAACCGGGACACAAGGGGATCTGGGGCCAACGTCCTGACTTTC. Amino acids: CASNRDTRGSGANVLTF. V is TRBV27 and J is TRBJ2-6; tentative D call: TRBD1 (6 bases). CDR3 length: 17 residues. CDR1 is MNHEY and CDR2 is SMNVEV in the germline V gene (reference sequence). Trimming took 7 bases from V and 1 from J, leaving 17 bases between them.

This clonotype has only a few counts. V and J are TRBV4-3 and TRBJ2-7, with 7 bases matching TRBD2. The germline CDR1 and CDR2 sequences are LGHNA and YSLEER. Trimming took 0 bases from V and 6 from J; bases not matched to a gene: 5. This CDR3 spans 14 amino acids. The CDR3, as DNA: TGCGCCAGCAGCCAAGAGGTTTGGGAGGGCGAGCAGTACTTC. It translates to CASSQEVWEGEQYF.

This clonotype was counted between two and nine times. V and J are TRBV4-3 and TRBJ2-7, with unresolved D. This CDR3 region has 15 residues. V lost 4 bases, J lost 2 bases, and 15 bases lay in between. CDR1 is LGHNA, CDR2 YSLEER, per germline. DNA of the CDR3: TGCGCCAGCAGCCGAGAGATTACAGAACCCTACGAGCAGTACTTC. This gives the protein CASSREITEPYEQYF.

In its sample, this clonotype was seen many times. The chain links TRBV5-6 to TRBJ2-2; the D gene is possibly TRBD2 (6 bases). Trimming cost V 6 bases and J 5 bases, with 14 bases left between them. The CDR3 is made up of 14 amino acids. Per the germline V gene, CDR1 is SGHDT and CDR2 is YYEEEE. CDR3 DNA: TGTGCCAGCACTCTTCTTAGCGGAACCGGGGAGCTGTTTTTT. Translation gives CASTLLSGTGELFF.

This clonotype was found many times. The rearrangement links TRBV21-1 to TRBJ2-7; the table's D call, TRBD2, was not checked against the DNA. TRBV21-1 constitutes a pseudogene. The CDR3 is 15 residues long. CDR3 DNA: TGTGCCAGCCCCCGGAAAGCGGGACCTTCCTACGAGCAGTACTTC. Translated, it gives CASPRKAGPSYEQYF.

This clonotype was recorded many times. The chain is built from TRBV7-9 and TRBJ2-7; D gene ambiguous. The germline gives CDR1 SEHNR, CDR2 FQNEAQ (reference sequence). The CDR3 extends over 12 amino acids. Trimming took 5 bases from V and 3 from J, leaving 8 bases between them. CDR3 residues: CASSTDLYEQYF. The CDR3 DNA reads TGTGCCAGCAGCACCGACCTCTACGAGCAGTACTTC.

This clonotype was counted many times. The CDR3 sequence is CASSQGPPPETQYF. The CDR3 DNA is TGCGCCAGCAGCCAAGGACCTCCCCCGGAGACCCAGTACTTC. The chain is built from TRBV4-3 and TRBJ2-5; D is ambiguous. V was pared by 1 base and J by 5 bases, with 11 bases between. The CDR3 length is 14 residues. Germline V CDR1 and CDR2: LGHNA, YSLEER.

V is TRBV19 and J is TRBJ2-5, with 7 positions matching TRBD2. Per the germline V gene, CDR1 is LNHDA and CDR2 is SQIVND (reference sequence). V lost 3 bases to trimming and J lost 4 bases; unmatched junction nucleotides: 5. This CDR3 is built from 14 residues. As DNA, the CDR3 is TGTGCCAGTAGTATCGCGGGAGTTAGAGAGACCCAGTACTTC. As protein: CASSIAGVRETQYF. The whole variable domain, remainder taken from reference TRBV19 and TRBJ2-5, is DGGITQSPKYLFRKEGQNVTLSCEQNLNHDAMYWYRQDPGQGLRLIYYSQIVNDFQKGDIAEGYSVSREKKESFPLTVTSAQKNPTAFYLCASSIAGVRETQYFGPGTRLLVL.

This clonotype was counted at least ten times. CDR3 amino acids: CASSQVRGAGGLQFF. The CDR3 region has the DNA TGTGCCAGCAGCCAAGTTAGGGGAGCGGGAGGGCTGCAGTTCTTC. The chain has TRBV14 and TRBJ2-1; TRBD2 aligns across 10 bases. The CDR3 is made up of 15 amino acids. CDR1 is SGHDN, CDR2 FVKESK, per germline. Trimming removed 1 base from V and 12 bases from J; junction bases left unmatched: 9.

Many counts were recorded for this clonotype. The chain employs TRBV18 and TRBJ2-4; D gene unclear. Germline V gives CDR1 KGHSH, CDR2 LQKENI. The CDR3 totals 13 residues. Trimming cost V 6 bases and J 6 bases, with 12 bases left between them. CDR3 sequence reads: CASSPDGLNIQYF. The CDR3, as DNA: TGTGCCAGCTCGCCGGACGGTTTAAACATTCAGTACTTC.

Turning to this clonotype: This may stem from a read error, because a much larger clone lies one nucleotide away. The chain has TRBV29-1 and TRBJ2-7, with TRBD1 matching over 10 bases. There are 14 residues in the CDR3. J lost 8 bases, V lost 6 bases, and 13 bases had no gene match. The germline gives CDR1 SQVTM, CDR2 ANQGSEA. The CDR3 DNA reads TGCAGCGTGTACGCGACAGGGGGCTTCGGCAAGCAGTACTTC. It specifies CSVYATGGFGKQYF.

This clonotype occurred many times. The chain combines TRBV20-1 with TRBJ2-5, with TRBD2 matching 7 bases. With V trimmed by 0 bases and J by 7 bases, 8 bases remained unmatched. Germline loops: CDR1 DFQATT, CDR2 SNEGSKA (reference sequence). The CDR3 is 14 amino acids. The CDR3 region has the DNA TGCAGTGCTAGAGATCCCGCGGGAGTGGGGACCCAGTACTTC. It specifies CSARDPAGVGTQYF.

The gene calls are TRBV6-1 and TRBJ2-7, with 7 bases matching TRBD2. This CDR3 contains 16 residues. V trimming: 3 bases; J trimming: 2 bases; junction bases outside the gene matches: 10. Per germline, CDR1 MNHNS and CDR2 SASEGT. The CDR3 loop reads CASSESVLGLTYEQYF. Here the CDR3 DNA reads TGTGCCAGCAGTGAGAGCGTGTTGGGACTAACCTACGAGCAGTACTTC.

The chain combines TRBV30 with TRBJ2-5, with D perhaps matching TRBD1 or TRBD2 (5 bases each). Trimming took off 3 bases at V and 4 bases at J, with 12 bases between the two ends. This CDR3 is built from 13 residues. The germline V gene has CDR1 GTSNPN and CDR2 SVGIG (reference sequence). The CDR3 spells CAWSKGTPETQYF. CDR3 coding DNA: TGTGCCTGGAGCAAAGGGACCCCAGAGACCCAGTACTTC.

This clonotype was recorded a few times. V gene TRBV4-3 combines with J gene TRBJ2-1; TRBD2 aligns across 8 bases. Germline-derived CDR1 and CDR2 are LGHNA and YSLEER. The CDR3 has 14 residues. V shed 8 bases, J shed 2 bases, and the junction held 5 bases outside the gene matches. Here the CDR3 reads CASEGLGAYNEQFF. The CDR3 DNA reads TGCGCCAGCGAGGGACTAGGTGCCTACAATGAGCAGTTCTTC.

The gene calls are TRBV7-2 and TRBJ2-2; 8 positions match TRBD2. V lost 5 bases to trimming and J lost 6 bases; unmatched junction nucleotides: 8. Germline-derived CDR1 and CDR2 are SGHTA and FQGNSA. CDR3 length: 15 amino acids. Here the CDR3 reads CASSNLAGNSGELFF. The CDR3 DNA reads as TGTGCCAGCAGCAATTTAGCGGGGAATTCCGGGGAGCTGTTTTTT. Full variable domain (missing parts from reference TRBV7-2 and TRBJ2-2): GAGVSQSPSNKVTEKGKDVELRCDPISGHTALYWYRQSLGQGLEFLIYFQGNSAPDKSGLPSDRFSAERTGGSVSTLTIQRTQQEDSAVYLCASSNLAGNSGELFFGEGSRLTVL.

The sample holds many counts of this clonotype. CDR3 DNA: TGCGCCAGCCGGGACATACTCGGGGACACCGGGGAGCTGTTTTTT. Translation gives CASRDILGDTGELFF. The chain uses TRBV5-1 and TRBJ2-2; D perhaps matches TRBD1 (6 bases). V was shortened by 7 bases and J by 3 bases, with 16 bases between the two germline ends. The germline V gene has CDR1 SGHRS and CDR2 YFSETQ. The CDR3 consists of 15 residues.

J is TRBJ2-5 and V is TRBV29-1, with TRBD1 matching 8 bases. Unmatched junction bases numbered 4, after V lost 6 bases and J lost 1 base. Germline assignment: CDR1 SQVTM and CDR2 ANQGSEA. CDR3 length: 13 amino acids. CDR3 DNA sequence: TGCAGCGTCCCTGGACAGGGCCAAGAGACCCAGTACTTC. Residues: CSVPGQGQETQYF.

On this clonotype itself: A read error may be the cause here, since a much bigger clone is one base away. The chain uses TRBV3-1 and TRBJ1-5; TRBD1 might be the D (6 bases). V lost 8 bases and J 0 bases, leaving 14 bases between the germline ends. There are 15 residues in the CDR3. Germline CDR1 reads LGHDT; CDR2 reads YNNKEL (reference sequence). This CDR3 reads CASCIGTNSNQPQHF. CDR3 DNA sequence: TGTGCCAGCTGCATCGGGACAAATAGCAATCAGCCCCAGCATTTT.

This clonotype was detected only a few times. The rearrangement links TRBV28 to TRBJ2-7, with D unresolved. V was shortened by 5 bases and J by 4 bases, with 12 bases between the two germline ends. Germline assignment: CDR1 MDHEN and CDR2 SYDVKM. CDR3 length equals 13 residues. As DNA, the CDR3 is TGTGCCAGCAGTCTCCCCTTTTATTACGAGCAGTACTTC. This translates into CASSLPFYYEQYF.

In this sample, this clonotype turned up many times. The chain couples TRBV5-1 to TRBJ2-7, with D uncertain. The CDR3 extends over 14 amino acids. The ends were cut back, 1 base at V and 2 bases at J, with 10 bases in the middle. Germline V gene lookup returns CDR1 SGHRS and CDR2 YFSETQ. CDR3 DNA sequence: TGCGCCAGCAGCTTGAGTGGAGTTACCTACGAGCAGTACTTC. Protein product: CASSLSGVTYEQYF.

This chain uses TRBV6-5 with TRBJ2-5; weak D call: TRBD1 (6 bases). Germline-derived CDR1 and CDR2 are MNHEY and SVGAGI. V lost 4 bases and J lost 3, with 15 bases in between. The CDR3 is 15 residues long. CDR3 DNA: TGTGCCAGCAGTTCCCCGGGCAGGGGTAAAGAGACCCAGTACTTC. Translated: CASSSPGRGKETQYF.

Only a few counts were recorded for this clonotype. V usage is TRBV29-1 and J usage is TRBJ2-7; D is ambiguous. The ends were cut back, 2 bases at V and 2 bases at J, with 7 bases in the middle. From germline, CDR1 is SQVTM and CDR2 ANQGSEA. This CDR3 has 12 amino acids. In DNA form, the CDR3 reads TGCAGCGTTGAAACTATGACCTACGAGCAGTACTTC. This encodes CSVETMTYEQYF.

The chain joins TRBV19 to TRBJ2-6, with D uncertain. Germline V gene lookup returns CDR1 LNHDA and CDR2 SQIVND (reference sequence). The CDR3 sequence is 14 residues long. Trimming stripped 6 bases from V and 2 bases from J, with 8 bases between. DNA of the CDR3: TGTGCCAGTAGCAAAGAGGCTGGGGCCAACGTCCTGACTTTC. Its protein product is CASSKEAGANVLTF.